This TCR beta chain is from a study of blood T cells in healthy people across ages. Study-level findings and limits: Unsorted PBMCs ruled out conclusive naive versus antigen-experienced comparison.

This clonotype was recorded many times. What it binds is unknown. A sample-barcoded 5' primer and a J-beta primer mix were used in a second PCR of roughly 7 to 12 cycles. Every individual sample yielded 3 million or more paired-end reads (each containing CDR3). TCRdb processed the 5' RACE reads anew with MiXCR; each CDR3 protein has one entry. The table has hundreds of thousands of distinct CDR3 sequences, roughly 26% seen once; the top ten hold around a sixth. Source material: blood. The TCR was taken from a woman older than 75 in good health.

CDR3 nucleotide sequence: TGTGCCAGCAGCCGGGTTCCGGACGGGTTAAATTCACCCCTCCACTTT. It is translated as CASSRVPDGLNSPLHF. V is TRBV7-2 and J is TRBJ1-6; D is unclear. CDR3 length: 16 amino acids. The germline V gene encodes CDR1 SGHTA and CDR2 FQGNSA. V gave up 5 bases and J gave up 7 bases, with 18 bases separating them.